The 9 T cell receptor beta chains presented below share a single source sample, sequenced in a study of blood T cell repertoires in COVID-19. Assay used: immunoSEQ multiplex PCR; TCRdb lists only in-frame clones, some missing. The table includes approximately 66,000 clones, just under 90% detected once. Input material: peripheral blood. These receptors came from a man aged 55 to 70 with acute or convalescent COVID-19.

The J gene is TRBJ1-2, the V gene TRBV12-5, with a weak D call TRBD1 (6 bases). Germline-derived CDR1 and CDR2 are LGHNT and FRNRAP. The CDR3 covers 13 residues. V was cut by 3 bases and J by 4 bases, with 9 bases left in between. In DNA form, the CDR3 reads TGTGCTAGTGGTTTAGGGACAACCTATGGCTACACCTTC. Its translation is CASGLGTTYGYTF.

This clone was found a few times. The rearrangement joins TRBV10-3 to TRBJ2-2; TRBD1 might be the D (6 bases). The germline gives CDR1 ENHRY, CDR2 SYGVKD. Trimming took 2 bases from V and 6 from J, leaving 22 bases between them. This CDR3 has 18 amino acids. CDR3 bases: TGTGCCATCAGTGAGCGGGGTATGGCAGGACAGTTATCCGGGGAGCTGTTTTTT. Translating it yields CAISERGMAGQLSGELFF.

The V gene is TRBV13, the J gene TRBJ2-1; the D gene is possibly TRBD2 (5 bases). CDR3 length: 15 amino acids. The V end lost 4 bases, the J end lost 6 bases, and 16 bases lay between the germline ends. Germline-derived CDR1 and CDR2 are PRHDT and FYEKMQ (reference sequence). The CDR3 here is CASSSPGKAANEQFF. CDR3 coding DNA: TGTGCCAGCAGCTCCCCTGGGAAAGCGGCCAATGAGCAGTTCTTC.

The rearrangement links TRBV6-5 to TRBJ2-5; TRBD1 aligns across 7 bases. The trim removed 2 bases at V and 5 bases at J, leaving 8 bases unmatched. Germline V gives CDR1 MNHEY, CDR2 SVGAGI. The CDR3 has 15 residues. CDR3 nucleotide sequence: TGTGCCAGCAGTTACGAGGGACAGCGCCCGGAGACCCAGTACTTC. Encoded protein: CASSYEGQRPETQYF.

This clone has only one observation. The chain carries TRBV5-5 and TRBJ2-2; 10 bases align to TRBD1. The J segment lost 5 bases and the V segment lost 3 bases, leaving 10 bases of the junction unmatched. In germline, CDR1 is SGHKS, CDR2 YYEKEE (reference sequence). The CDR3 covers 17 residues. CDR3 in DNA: TGTGCCAGCAGCTCGACAGACAGGGGGCGGACGACCGGGGAGCTGTTTTTT. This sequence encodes CASSSTDRGRTTGELFF. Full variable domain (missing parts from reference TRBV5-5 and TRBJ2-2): DAGVTQSPTHLIKTRGQQVTLRCSPISGHKSVSWYQQVLGQGPQFIFQYYEKEERGRGNFPDRFSARQFPNYSSELNVNALLLGDSALYLCASSSTDRGRTTGELFFGEGSRLTVL.

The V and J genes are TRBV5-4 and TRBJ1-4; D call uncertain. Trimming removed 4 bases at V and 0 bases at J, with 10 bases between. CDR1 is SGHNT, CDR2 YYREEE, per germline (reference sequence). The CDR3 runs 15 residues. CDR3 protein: CASSVNMATNEKLFF. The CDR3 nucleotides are TGTGCCAGCAGCGTGAACATGGCAACTAATGAAAAACTGTTTTTT.

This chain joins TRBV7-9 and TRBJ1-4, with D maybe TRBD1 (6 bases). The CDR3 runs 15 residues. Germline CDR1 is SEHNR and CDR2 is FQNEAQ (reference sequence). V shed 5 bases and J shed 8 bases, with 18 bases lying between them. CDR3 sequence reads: CASSLRGGTREKLFF. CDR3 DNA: TGTGCCAGCAGCCTTCGAGGGGGTACTCGGGAAAAACTGTTTTTT.

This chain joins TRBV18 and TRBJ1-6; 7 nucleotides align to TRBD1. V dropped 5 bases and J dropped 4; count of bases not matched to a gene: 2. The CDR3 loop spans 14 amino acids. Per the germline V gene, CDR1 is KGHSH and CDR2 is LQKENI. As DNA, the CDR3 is TGTGCCAGCTCAGAGGACAGGTATAATTCACCCCTCCACTTT. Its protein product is CASSEDRYNSPLHF.

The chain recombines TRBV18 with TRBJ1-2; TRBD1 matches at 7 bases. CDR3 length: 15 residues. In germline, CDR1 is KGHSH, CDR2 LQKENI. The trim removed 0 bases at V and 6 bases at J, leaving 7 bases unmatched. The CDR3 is CASSPPSRGVDGYTF. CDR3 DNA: TGTGCCAGCTCACCACCGTCCAGGGGGGTGGATGGCTACACCTTC.